This T cell receptor beta chain was recovered during a study of T cell clones after liver transplantation. Study in general: TCRbeta sequencing after a pre-transplant mixed lymphocyte reaction identified graft-donor-reactive clones, later tracked in post-transplant blood. General study results and limits: Post-transplant time points were not standardized, so conclusions are preliminary. Migration into the graft, not deletion, may explain lost graft donor-reactive T cells. Donor-reactive sequences fell more than third party-reactive ones, suggesting partial deletion.

The CDR3 runs 13 residues. V gave up 7 bases and J gave up 1 base, with 9 bases separating them. Germline V CDR1 and CDR2: MNHEY, SMNVEV (reference sequence). Produced via immunoSEQ multiplex PCR; TCRdb's table is partial and in-frame only. The repertoire holds roughly 100,000 clones, with under 90% as singletons. With regard to this clone: Its specificity is not known.

This rearrangement joins TRBV27 to TRBJ2-3; no definite D call. The material sequenced was CD4+ T cells from blood, taken around 4 years after liver transplant. This clonotype was sampled from a human patient who received a liver transplant. The T cells may partly be graft donor cells. CDR3 loop: CASMWRGTDTQYF. For the CDR3, the DNA is TGTGCCAGCATGTGGCGAGGCACAGATACGCAGTATTTT.